The entry that follows covers one TCR beta chain sequence. The sample belongs to a study of T cells in Graves' hyperthyroidism and ophthalmopathy. CDR1 and CDR2 from the germline V gene are SNHLY and FYNNEI. Trimming cost V 6 bases and J 5 bases; bases outside gene matches: 6. This CDR3 spans 14 amino acids. RNA transcripts served as the template for amplifying TCR beta CDR3 regions. The study used the HTBI primer set for a first-round RT-PCR of the TCR CDR3. TCRdb passed the multiplex PCR reads through MiXCR, listing each CDR3 protein once. The table lists around 660,000 distinct CDR3 sequences, about 45% of them singletons.

The chain carries TRBV2 and TRBJ2-5; 10 positions agree with TRBD2. Sequenced: peripheral blood or thyroid tissue (not recorded which). The clonotype comes from an adult man with Graves' disease, either hyperthyroidism or ophthalmopathy (not recorded which). CDR3 protein: CASRIAGGLETQYF. The CDR3, as DNA: TGTGCCAGCAGAATAGCGGGAGGTTTGGAGACCCAGTACTTC.